The clone carrying this T cell receptor (beta chain) came up once. In the same sample, other DNA sequences code for this CDR3. The data originate from a study of shared clonotypes between healthy human individuals. Only CD45RO-negative cells positively selected for CCR7 counted as naive CD8 cells, so terminally differentiated effector memory CD45RA+ cells were excluded. CDR1 and CDR2 from the germline V gene are MDHEN and SYDVKM. The CDR3 is made up of 15 amino acids. V lost 2 bases and J 2 bases, leaving 10 bases between the germline ends. The authors distributed each subset's genomic DNA evenly over several immunoSEQ plates. TCRdb's table, derived via immunoSEQ multiplex PCR, lists solely in-frame clones and lacks some. The sample carries 2 million or so clones, around 96% recorded once.

The chain couples TRBV28 to TRBJ1-5, with D possibly being TRBD1 (5 bases). This clonotype was obtained from a young man in good health. Material: naive CD8+ T cells sorted from blood. The CDR3 nucleotides are TGTGCCAGCAGTTTAAAGGGGCTGGGCAATCAGCCCCAGCATTTT. This gives the protein CASSLKGLGNQPQHF.